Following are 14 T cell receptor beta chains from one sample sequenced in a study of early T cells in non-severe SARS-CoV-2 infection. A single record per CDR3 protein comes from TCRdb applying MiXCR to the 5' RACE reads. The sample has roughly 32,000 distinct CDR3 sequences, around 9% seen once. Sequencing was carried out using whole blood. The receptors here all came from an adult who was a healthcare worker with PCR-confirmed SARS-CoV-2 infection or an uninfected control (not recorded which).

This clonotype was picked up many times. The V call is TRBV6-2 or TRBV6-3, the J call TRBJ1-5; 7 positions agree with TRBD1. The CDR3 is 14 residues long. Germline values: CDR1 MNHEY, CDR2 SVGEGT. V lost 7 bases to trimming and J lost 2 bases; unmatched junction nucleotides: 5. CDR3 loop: CASTQGVGNQPQHF. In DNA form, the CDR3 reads TGTGCCAGCACCCAGGGGGTAGGCAATCAGCCCCAGCATTTT.

CDR3 loop: CASSYFGGGKPYEQYF. As DNA, the CDR3 is TGTGCCAGCAGTTATTTTGGCGGGGGGAAGCCCTACGAGCAGTACTTC. The gene calls are TRBV6-6 and TRBJ2-7; 8 positions match TRBD2. Trimming removed 3 bases from V and 2 bases from J; junction bases left unmatched: 9. Germline CDR1 reads MNHNY; CDR2 reads SVGAGI (reference sequence). This CDR3 has 16 amino acids.

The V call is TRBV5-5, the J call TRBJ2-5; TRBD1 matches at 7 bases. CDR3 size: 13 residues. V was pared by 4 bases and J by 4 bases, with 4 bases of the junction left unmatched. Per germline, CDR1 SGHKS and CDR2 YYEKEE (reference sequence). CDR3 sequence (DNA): TGTGCCAGCAGCCGGGACAGTTCAGAGACCCAGTACTTC. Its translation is CASSRDSSETQYF.

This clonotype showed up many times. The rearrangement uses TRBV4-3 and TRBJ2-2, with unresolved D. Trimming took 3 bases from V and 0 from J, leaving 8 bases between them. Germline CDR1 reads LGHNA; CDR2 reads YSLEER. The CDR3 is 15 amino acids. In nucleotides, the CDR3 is TGCGCCAGCAGCCATTGGACGGCGAACACCGGGGAGCTGTTTTTT. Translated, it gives CASSHWTANTGELFF.

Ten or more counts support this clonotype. CDR3 loop: CASSPRTDTQYF. For the CDR3, the DNA is TGTGCCAGTAGTCCTCGCACAGATACGCAGTATTTT. The chain employs TRBV19 and TRBJ2-3; D is uncertain. Germline CDR1 is LNHDA and CDR2 is SQIVND (reference sequence). CDR3 length: 12 residues. Deletions cut 5 bases from V and 1 base from J, with 4 bases between. Filled out from reference TRBV19 and TRBJ2-3, the complete variable domain reads DGGITQSPKYLFRKEGQNVTLSCEQNLNHDAMYWYRQDPGQGLRLIYYSQIVNDFQKGDIAEGYSVSREKKESFPLTVTSAQKNPTAFYLCASSPRTDTQYFGPGTRLTVL.

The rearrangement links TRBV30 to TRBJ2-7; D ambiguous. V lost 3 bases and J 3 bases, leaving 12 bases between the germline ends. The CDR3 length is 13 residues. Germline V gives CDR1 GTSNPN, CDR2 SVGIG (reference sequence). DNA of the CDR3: TGTGCCTGGAGCCCTGGACGCTTCTACGAGCAGTACTTC. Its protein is CAWSPGRFYEQYF. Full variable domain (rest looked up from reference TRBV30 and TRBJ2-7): SQTIHQWPATLVQPVGSPLSLECTVEGTSNPNLYWYRQAAGRGLQLLFYSVGIGQISSEVPQNLSASRPQDRQFILSSKKLLLSDSGFYLCAWSPGRFYEQYFGPGTRLTVT.

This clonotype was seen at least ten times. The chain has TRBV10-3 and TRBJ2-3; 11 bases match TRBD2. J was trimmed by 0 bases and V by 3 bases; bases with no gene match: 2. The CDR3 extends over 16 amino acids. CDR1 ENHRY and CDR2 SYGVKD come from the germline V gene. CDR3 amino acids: CAISDGTSGSTDTQYF. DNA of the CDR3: TGTGCCATCAGTGACGGGACTAGCGGAAGCACAGATACGCAGTATTTT.

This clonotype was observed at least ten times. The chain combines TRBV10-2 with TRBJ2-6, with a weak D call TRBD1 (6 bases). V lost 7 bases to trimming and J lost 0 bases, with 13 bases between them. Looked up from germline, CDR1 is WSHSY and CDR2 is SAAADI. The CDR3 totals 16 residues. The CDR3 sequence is CASTTRGSSGANVLTF. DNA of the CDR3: TGCGCCAGCACAACAAGGGGGAGCTCTGGGGCCAACGTCCTGACTTTC.

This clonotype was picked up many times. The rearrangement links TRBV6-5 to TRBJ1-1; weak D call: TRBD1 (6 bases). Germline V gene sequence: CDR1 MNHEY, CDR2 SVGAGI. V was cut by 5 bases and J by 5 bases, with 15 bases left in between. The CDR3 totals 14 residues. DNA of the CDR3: TGTGCCAGCAGTCCCACAGGGCAGTGGACTGAAGCTTTCTTT. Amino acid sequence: CASSPTGQWTEAFF.

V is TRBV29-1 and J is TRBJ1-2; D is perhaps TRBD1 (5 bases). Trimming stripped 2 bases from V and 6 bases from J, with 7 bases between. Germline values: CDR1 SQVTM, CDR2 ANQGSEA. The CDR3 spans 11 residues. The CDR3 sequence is CSVESGNGYTF. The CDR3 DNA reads TGCAGCGTTGAATCAGGGAATGGCTACACCTTC.

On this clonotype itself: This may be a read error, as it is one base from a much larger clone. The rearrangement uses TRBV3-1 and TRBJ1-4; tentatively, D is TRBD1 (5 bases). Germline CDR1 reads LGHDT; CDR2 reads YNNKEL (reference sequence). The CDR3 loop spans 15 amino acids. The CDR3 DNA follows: TGTGCCGGCAGCCAAGACCAGGGTGCTAATGAAAAACTGTTTTTT. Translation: CAGSQDQGANEKLFF.

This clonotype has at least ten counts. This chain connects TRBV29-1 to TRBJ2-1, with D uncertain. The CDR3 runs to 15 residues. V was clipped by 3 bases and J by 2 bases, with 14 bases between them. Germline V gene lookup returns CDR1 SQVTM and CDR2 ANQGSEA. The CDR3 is CSVDRSLPTYNEQFF. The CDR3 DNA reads TGCAGCGTTGATCGTAGCCTCCCCACCTACAATGAGCAGTTCTTC.

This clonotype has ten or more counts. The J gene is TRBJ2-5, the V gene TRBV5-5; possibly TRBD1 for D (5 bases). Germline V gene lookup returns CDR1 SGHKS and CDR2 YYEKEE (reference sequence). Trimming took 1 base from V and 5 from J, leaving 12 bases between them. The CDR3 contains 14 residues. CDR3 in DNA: TGTGCCAGCAGCTTGCTTGTCAGGGCGGAGACCCAGTACTTC. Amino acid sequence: CASSLLVRAETQYF.

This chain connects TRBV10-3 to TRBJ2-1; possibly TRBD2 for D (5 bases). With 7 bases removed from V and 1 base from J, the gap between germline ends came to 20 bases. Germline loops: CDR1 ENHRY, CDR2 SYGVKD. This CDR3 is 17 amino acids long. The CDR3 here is CAITQDSGFASYNEQFF. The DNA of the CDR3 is TGTGCCATCACCCAGGACTCCGGCTTCGCGTCCTACAATGAGCAGTTCTTC.